Below, 3 T cell receptor beta chains from the same sample are listed, as sequenced in a study of beta chain features in type 1 diabetes. General observations from the study: Among all four CD4+ subsets, Type 1 diabetes patients had TCRB CDR3s that were moderately but significantly shorter.

Expressed TCRB transcripts were sequenced because the isolated RNA had all been reverse transcribed beforehand. Repertoires were generated with immunoSEQ multiplex PCR, while TCRdb's copy carries only in-frame clones and drops some. The sample lists around 140,000 clones; more than 10% were seen once. Which antigens these TCRs recognize remains unknown. Source material: central memory CD4+ T cells from blood. All receptors derive from a young man with type 1 diabetes.

The V call is TRBV27, the J call TRBJ1-1, with D possibly being TRBD1 (6 bases). V lost 10 bases and J lost 0, with 12 bases in between. This CDR3 is 13 amino acids long. The germline gives CDR1 MNHEY, CDR2 SMNVEV (reference sequence). The CDR3 region has the DNA TGTGCCACCCGACGGACAGTGAACACTGAAGCTTTCTTT. Protein: CATRRTVNTEAFF.

The chain is built from TRBV7-9 and TRBJ2-1; TRBD1 matches 8 bases. V gave up 5 bases and J gave up 7 bases; unmatched junction bases: 7. Germline values: CDR1 SEHNR, CDR2 FQNEAQ (reference sequence). The CDR3 loop spans 14 amino acids. The CDR3 sequence: CASSLDRGWNEQFF. Here the CDR3 DNA reads TGTGCCAGCAGCCTCGACAGGGGATGGAATGAGCAGTTCTTC.

This chain uses TRBV19 with TRBJ2-2, with D unresolved. The length of the CDR3 is 11 residues. Germline CDR1 and CDR2: LNHDA and SQIVND (reference sequence). V was trimmed by 6 bases and J by 6 bases, leaving 5 bases between them. CDR3 DNA: TGTGCCAGTAGCCTCCCCGGGGAGCTGTTTTTT. Translating it yields CASSLPGELFF.